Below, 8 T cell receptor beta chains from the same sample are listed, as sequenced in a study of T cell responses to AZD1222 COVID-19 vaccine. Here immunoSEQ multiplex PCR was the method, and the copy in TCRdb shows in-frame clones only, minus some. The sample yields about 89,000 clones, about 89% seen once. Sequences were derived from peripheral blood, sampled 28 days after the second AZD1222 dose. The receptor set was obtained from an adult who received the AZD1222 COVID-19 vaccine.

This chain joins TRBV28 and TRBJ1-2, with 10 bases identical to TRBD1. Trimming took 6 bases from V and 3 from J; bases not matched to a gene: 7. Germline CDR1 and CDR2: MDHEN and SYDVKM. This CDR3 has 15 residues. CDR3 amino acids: CASRPMTGGHYGYTF. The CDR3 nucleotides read TGTGCCAGCAGACCAATGACAGGGGGCCACTATGGCTACACCTTC.

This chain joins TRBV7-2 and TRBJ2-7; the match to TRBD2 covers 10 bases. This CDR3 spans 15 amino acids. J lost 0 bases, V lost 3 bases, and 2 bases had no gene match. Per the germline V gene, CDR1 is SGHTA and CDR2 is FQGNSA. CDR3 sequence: CASSFSGGSSYEQYF. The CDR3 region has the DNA TGTGCCAGCAGCTTTAGCGGGGGGAGCTCCTACGAGCAGTACTTC.

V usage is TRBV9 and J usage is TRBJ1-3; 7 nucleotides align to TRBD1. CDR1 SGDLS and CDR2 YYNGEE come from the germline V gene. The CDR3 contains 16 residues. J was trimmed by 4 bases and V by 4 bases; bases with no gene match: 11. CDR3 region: CASSPPIGGSGNTIYF. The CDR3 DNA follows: TGTGCCAGCAGCCCCCCAATAGGGGGCTCAGGAAACACCATATATTTT.

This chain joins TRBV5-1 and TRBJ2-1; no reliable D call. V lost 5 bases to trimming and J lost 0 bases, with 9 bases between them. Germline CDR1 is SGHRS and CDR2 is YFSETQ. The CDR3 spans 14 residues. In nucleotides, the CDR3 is TGCGCCAGCAGTACGGGCGGCTCCTACAATGAGCAGTTCTTC. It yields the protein CASSTGGSYNEQFF.

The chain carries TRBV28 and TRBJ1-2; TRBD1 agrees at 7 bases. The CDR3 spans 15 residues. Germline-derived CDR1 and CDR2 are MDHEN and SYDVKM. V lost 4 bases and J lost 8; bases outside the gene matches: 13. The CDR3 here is CASSSRDRALGGYTF. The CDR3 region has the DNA TGTGCCAGCAGTTCCCGGGACAGAGCGCTGGGGGGCTACACCTTC.

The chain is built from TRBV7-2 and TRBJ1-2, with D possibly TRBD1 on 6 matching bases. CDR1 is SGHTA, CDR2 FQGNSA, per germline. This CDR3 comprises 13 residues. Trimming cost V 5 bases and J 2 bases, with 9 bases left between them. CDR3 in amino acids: CASSTGQNYGYTF. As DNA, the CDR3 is TGTGCCAGCAGCACCGGACAGAACTATGGCTACACCTTC.

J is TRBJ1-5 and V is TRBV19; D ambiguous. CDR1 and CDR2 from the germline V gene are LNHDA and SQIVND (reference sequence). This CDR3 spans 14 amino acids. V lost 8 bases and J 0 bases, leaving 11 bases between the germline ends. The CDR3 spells CASSMYSSNQPQHF. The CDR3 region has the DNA TGTGCCAGTTCGATGTATTCTAGCAATCAGCCCCAGCATTTT.

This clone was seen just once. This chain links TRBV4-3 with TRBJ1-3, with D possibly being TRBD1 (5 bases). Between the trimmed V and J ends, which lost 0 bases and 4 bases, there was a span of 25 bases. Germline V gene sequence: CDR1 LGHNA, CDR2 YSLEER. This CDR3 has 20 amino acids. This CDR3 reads CASSQEPGTLPILSGNTIYF. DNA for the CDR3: TGCGCCAGCAGCCAAGAGCCCGGGACCCTACCCATCTTATCCGGAAACACCATATATTTT.